This entry describes one T cell receptor (beta chain). The sample belongs to a study of blood T cell repertoires in COVID-19. The overall study: Donors in the United States, Italy and Spain gave samples during acute or convalescent COVID-19. PBMCs, B-cell-depleted T cells, or T cells were the source of the cDNA or gDNA that made up the material.

CDR1 is SGDLS and CDR2 is YYNGEE in the germline V gene. This CDR3 has 12 amino acids. The V and J ends lost 4 bases and 5 bases respectively, with 9 bases between them. Per the authors' pipeline: Reference gene primer amplification in the assay estimated nucleated cell counts. Clones were sequenced by immunoSEQ multiplex PCR, and TCRdb holds only the in-frame ones, with some missing. V, J and clone size are those of that table, while D and trimming were read from the DNA. The sample shows tens of thousands of clones, over 85% of them seen only once. Sample: peripheral blood. The V and J genes are TRBV9 and TRBJ2-5; D not resolved. This sequence was found in a man older than 75 with acute or convalescent COVID-19. The DNA of the CDR3 is TGTGCCAGCAGCCTCCCCGGGGAGACCCAGTACTTC. It specifies CASSLPGETQYF.